This is a list of T cell receptor beta chains from one sample in a study of blood T cell repertoires in COVID-19. Generated by immunoSEQ multiplex PCR, the TCRdb table keeps only in-frame clones and is missing some. The sample has over 65,000 clones, 75% to 85% seen once. The sequenced sample consisted of peripheral blood. Source of these receptors: a man in his sixties with COVID-19, enrolled during active disease. Both conserved end residues are part of each CDR3. The D gene is left open where the match is weak. Clone size is shown for a subset of rows, as once, few, many or a class of expanded clone.

j_gene: TRBJ2-1; d_gene: TRBD1; abundance: -; v_gene: TRBV5-8; CDR3aa: CASRATGTGKNEQFF; CDR3nt: TGTGCCAGCAGAGCTACCGGGACAGGGAAGAATGAGCAGTTCTTC
j_gene: TRBJ2-6; d_gene: -; abundance: few; v_gene: TRBV19; CDR3aa: CASSTNARGSGANVLTF; CDR3nt: TGTGCCAGTAGTACAAATGCCCGGGGTTCTGGGGCCAACGTCCTGACTTTC
j_gene: TRBJ1-2; d_gene: TRBD1; abundance: -; v_gene: TRBV5-6; CDR3aa: CASSLQGENYGYTF; CDR3nt: TGTGCCAGCAGCTTACAGGGGGAGAACTATGGCTACACCTTC
j_gene: TRBJ1-1; d_gene: TRBD1; abundance: many; v_gene: TRBV24-1; CDR3aa: CATSDGTGRAFF; CDR3nt: TGTGCCACCAGTGATGGGACAGGGCGGGCTTTCTTT
j_gene: TRBJ2-1; d_gene: TRBD1; abundance: -; v_gene: TRBV19; CDR3aa: CASSHRGAGEQFF; CDR3nt: TGTGCCAGTAGCCACAGGGGCGCAGGGGAGCAGTTCTTC
j_gene: TRBJ1-5; d_gene: -; abundance: few; v_gene: TRBV6-5; CDR3aa: CASSYRENQPQHF; CDR3nt: TGTGCCAGCAGTTACAGGGAGAATCAGCCCCAGCATTTT
j_gene: TRBJ2-1; d_gene: TRBD2; abundance: -; v_gene: TRBV6-5; CDR3aa: CASRVLAGYNEQFF; CDR3nt: TGTGCCAGCAGGGTTTTAGCGGGATACAATGAGCAGTTCTTC
j_gene: TRBJ1-1; d_gene: -; abundance: few; v_gene: TRBV11-2; CDR3aa: CASSSPGLPNTEAFF; CDR3nt: TGTGCCAGCAGCTCCCCGGGACTCCCGAACACTGAAGCTTTCTTT
j_gene: TRBJ2-3; d_gene: TRBD1; abundance: -; v_gene: TRBV6-1; CDR3aa: CASSESSRGTDTQYF; CDR3nt: TGTGCCAGCAGTGAAAGCTCCAGGGGGACAGATACGCAGTATTTT
j_gene: TRBJ2-7; d_gene: -; abundance: -; v_gene: TRBV5-5; CDR3aa: CASSLAAGADYEQYF; CDR3nt: TGTGCCAGCAGCTTGGCGGCAGGGGCTGACTACGAGCAGTACTTC
j_gene: TRBJ1-2; d_gene: -; abundance: few; v_gene: TRBV14; CDR3aa: CASSLKINYGYTF; CDR3nt: TGTGCCAGCAGCCTCAAAATCAACTATGGCTACACCTTC
j_gene: TRBJ2-5; d_gene: TRBD1; abundance: -; v_gene: TRBV7-2; CDR3aa: CASSRFTGEWGTQYF; CDR3nt: TGTGCCAGCAGCCGTTTTACAGGGGAATGGGGAACCCAGTACTTC
j_gene: TRBJ1-5; d_gene: -; abundance: once; v_gene: TRBV6-2/TRBV6-3; CDR3aa: CASSYPRGQGGFSPQPQHF; CDR3nt: TGTGCCAGCAGTTACCCGAGAGGTCAGGGTGGTTTTAGCCCGCAGCCCCAGCATTTT
j_gene: TRBJ1-5; d_gene: -; abundance: -; v_gene: TRBV7-3; CDR3aa: CASSLMGRASNQPQHF; CDR3nt: TGTGCCAGCAGCTTAATGGGCAGGGCAAGCAATCAGCCCCAGCATTTT
j_gene: TRBJ1-3; d_gene: TRBD1; abundance: -; v_gene: TRBV6-5; CDR3aa: CASSRDSSGNTIYF; CDR3nt: TGTGCCAGCAGCAGGGACAGCTCTGGAAACACCATATATTTT
j_gene: TRBJ1-1; d_gene: TRBD1; abundance: -; v_gene: TRBV9; CDR3aa: CASSVSVGTGGEAFF; CDR3nt: TGTGCCAGCAGCGTCTCAGTCGGGACAGGGGGTGAAGCTTTCTTT
j_gene: TRBJ2-3; d_gene: -; abundance: -; v_gene: TRBV2; CDR3aa: CASSVGQTNTDTQYF; CDR3nt: TGTGCCAGCAGTGTTGGACAGACAAACACAGATACGCAGTATTTT
j_gene: TRBJ1-3; d_gene: -; abundance: few; v_gene: TRBV5-1; CDR3aa: CASSLDWGNTIYF; CDR3nt: TGCGCCAGCAGCTTGGACTGGGGAAACACCATATATTTT
j_gene: TRBJ2-5; d_gene: -; abundance: -; v_gene: TRBV2; CDR3aa: CASNTGYQETQYF; CDR3nt: TGTGCCAGCAATACAGGGTACCAAGAGACCCAGTACTTC
j_gene: TRBJ1-1; d_gene: -; abundance: -; v_gene: TRBV6-5; CDR3aa: CASSPRRVGNTEAFF; CDR3nt: TGTGCCAGCAGTCCACGTCGGGTTGGGAACACTGAAGCTTTCTTT
j_gene: TRBJ2-3; d_gene: -; abundance: -; v_gene: TRBV11-3; CDR3aa: CASSSRAVRTDTQYF; CDR3nt: TGTGCCAGCAGCTCCAGAGCGGTGCGCACAGATACGCAGTATTTT
j_gene: TRBJ2-3; d_gene: TRBD2; abundance: -; v_gene: TRBV6-2/TRBV6-3; CDR3aa: CASSSLTSGRPDTQYF; CDR3nt: TGTGCCAGCAGTTCCCTAACTAGCGGGAGGCCAGATACGCAGTATTTT
j_gene: TRBJ1-3; d_gene: -; abundance: -; v_gene: TRBV7-2; CDR3aa: CASSPFLAAGNTIYF; CDR3nt: TGTGCCAGCAGCCCCTTTTTGGCGGCTGGAAACACCATATATTTT
j_gene: TRBJ1-6; d_gene: -; abundance: -; v_gene: TRBV13; CDR3aa: CASSLVGLSSYNSPLHF; CDR3nt: TGTGCCAGCAGCTTAGTGGGCTTAAGCTCCTATAATTCACCCCTCCACTTT
j_gene: TRBJ1-1; d_gene: TRBD1; abundance: -; v_gene: TRBV3-1/TRBV3-2; CDR3aa: CASSLRQGNTEAFF; CDR3nt: TGTGCCAGCAGCCTCCGACAGGGGAACACTGAAGCTTTCTTT
j_gene: TRBJ2-2; d_gene: -; abundance: -; v_gene: TRBV11-2; CDR3aa: CASSSRTSGGELFF; CDR3nt: TGTGCCAGCAGCTCACGTACAAGTGGCGGGGAGCTGTTTTTT
j_gene: TRBJ2-1; d_gene: -; abundance: -; v_gene: TRBV9; CDR3aa: CASSVPSGSMLGEQFF; CDR3nt: TGTGCCAGCAGCGTACCCTCCGGGTCCATGCTTGGGGAGCAGTTCTTC
j_gene: TRBJ2-5; d_gene: -; abundance: -; v_gene: TRBV5-1; CDR3aa: CAKRETQYF; CDR3nt: TGCGCCAAACGGGAGACCCAGTACTTC
j_gene: TRBJ1-3; d_gene: -; abundance: -; v_gene: TRBV12-3/TRBV12-4; CDR3aa: CASSPGQGNTIYF; CDR3nt: TGTGCCAGCAGCCCGGGTCAAGGAAACACCATATATTTT
j_gene: TRBJ2-3; d_gene: -; abundance: -; v_gene: TRBV5-1; CDR3aa: CASSPRTRQGTDTQYF; CDR3nt: TGCGCCAGCAGCCCCCGGACTCGACAAGGCACAGATACGCAGTATTTT
j_gene: TRBJ1-4; d_gene: TRBD1; abundance: -; v_gene: TRBV7-9; CDR3aa: CASSSDRGAEKLFF; CDR3nt: TGTGCCAGCAGCTCGGACAGGGGTGCTGAAAAACTGTTTTTT
j_gene: TRBJ1-5; d_gene: -; abundance: -; v_gene: TRBV6-1; CDR3aa: CASSDRVQPQHF; CDR3nt: TGTGCCAGCAGTGACAGGGTTCAGCCCCAGCATTTT
j_gene: TRBJ2-3; d_gene: -; abundance: -; v_gene: TRBV9; CDR3aa: CASSGSGDTQYF; CDR3nt: TGTGCCAGCAGCGGGAGCGGTGATACGCAGTATTTT
j_gene: TRBJ2-5; d_gene: TRBD2; abundance: -; v_gene: TRBV5-1; CDR3aa: CASSLVGGEETQYF; CDR3nt: TGCGCCAGCAGCTTGGTCGGGGGGGAAGAGACCCAGTACTTC
j_gene: TRBJ2-1; d_gene: -; abundance: -; v_gene: TRBV7-3; CDR3aa: CASSSLQRAISYNEQFF; CDR3nt: TGTGCCAGCAGCTCCCTACAGCGGGCCATCTCCTACAATGAGCAGTTCTTC
j_gene: TRBJ1-2; d_gene: TRBD1; abundance: -; v_gene: TRBV29-1; CDR3aa: CSVAGTGGNYGYTF; CDR3nt: TGCAGCGTCGCTGGGACAGGGGGCAACTATGGCTACACCTTC
j_gene: TRBJ2-7; d_gene: TRBD1; abundance: once; v_gene: TRBV6-5; CDR3aa: CASNRDRPYEQYF; CDR3nt: TGTGCCAGCAACCGGGACAGACCCTACGAGCAGTACTTC
j_gene: TRBJ1-5; d_gene: -; abundance: few; v_gene: TRBV7-9; CDR3aa: CASSLSATSEPQHF; CDR3nt: TGTGCCAGCAGCTTAAGTGCCACGTCGGAGCCCCAGCATTTT
j_gene: TRBJ1-6; d_gene: -; abundance: -; v_gene: TRBV7-2; CDR3aa: CASSLLRDTNSPLHF; CDR3nt: TGTGCCAGCAGCTTATTGAGGGACACGAATTCACCCCTCCACTTT
j_gene: TRBJ2-3; d_gene: -; abundance: once; v_gene: TRBV5-1; CDR3aa: CASSLGLQGGTDTQYF; CDR3nt: TGCGCCAGCAGCTTGGGCTTGCAGGGCGGCACAGATACGCAGTATTTT
j_gene: TRBJ2-3; d_gene: TRBD1; abundance: -; v_gene: TRBV7-3; CDR3aa: CASSVQGAGDTQYF; CDR3nt: TGTGCCAGCAGCGTACAGGGGGCAGGTGATACGCAGTATTTT
j_gene: TRBJ1-5; d_gene: -; abundance: -; v_gene: TRBV15; CDR3aa: CATSRDMEGNQPQHF; CDR3nt: TGTGCCACCAGCAGAGACATGGAGGGCAATCAGCCCCAGCATTTT
j_gene: TRBJ1-5; d_gene: -; abundance: -; v_gene: TRBV18; CDR3aa: CASSRGGDGQPQHF; CDR3nt: TGTGCCAGCTCACGGGGGGGGGATGGTCAGCCCCAGCATTTT
j_gene: TRBJ1-1; d_gene: -; abundance: -; v_gene: TRBV11-2; CDR3aa: CASSSVAGLAFF; CDR3nt: TGTGCCAGCAGCTCGGTCGCAGGATTAGCTTTCTTT
j_gene: TRBJ1-1; d_gene: -; abundance: -; v_gene: TRBV7-8; CDR3aa: CASSLVRGDTEAFF; CDR3nt: TGTGCCAGCAGCTTAGTGCGGGGGGACACTGAAGCTTTCTTT
j_gene: TRBJ2-7; d_gene: -; abundance: -; v_gene: TRBV12-3/TRBV12-4; CDR3aa: CASSSLPYEQYF; CDR3nt: TGTGCCAGCAGTTCACTACCCTACGAGCAGTACTTC
j_gene: TRBJ1-2; d_gene: -; abundance: -; v_gene: TRBV12-5; CDR3aa: CASGLQGGYTF; CDR3nt: TGTGCTAGTGGTTTGCAGGGTGGCTACACCTTC
j_gene: TRBJ1-5; d_gene: TRBD1; abundance: few; v_gene: TRBV7-9; CDR3aa: CASSVQGTQPQHF; CDR3nt: TGTGCCAGCAGCGTACAGGGGACTCAGCCCCAGCATTTT
j_gene: TRBJ1-5; d_gene: TRBD1; abundance: -; v_gene: TRBV30; CDR3aa: CAWSVPRDRGYQPQHF; CDR3nt: TGTGCCTGGAGTGTACCCCGGGACAGGGGCTATCAGCCCCAGCATTTT
j_gene: TRBJ2-2; d_gene: -; abundance: -; v_gene: TRBV3-1/TRBV3-2; CDR3aa: CASSQDQRELFF; CDR3nt: TGTGCCAGCAGCCAAGACCAAAGGGAGCTGTTTTTT
j_gene: TRBJ2-1; d_gene: -; abundance: once; v_gene: TRBV3-1/TRBV3-2; CDR3aa: CASSQFDGDNEQFF; CDR3nt: TGTGCCAGCAGCCAATTTGACGGGGACAATGAGCAGTTCTTC
j_gene: TRBJ2-3; d_gene: TRBD2; abundance: -; v_gene: TRBV9; CDR3aa: CASSVGASGSGTDTQYF; CDR3nt: TGTGCCAGCAGCGTAGGAGCTAGCGGGAGTGGCACAGATACGCAGTATTTT
j_gene: TRBJ2-1; d_gene: TRBD1; abundance: few; v_gene: TRBV5-1; CDR3aa: CASSLTGADEQFF; CDR3nt: TGCGCCAGCAGCTTAACAGGGGCTGATGAGCAGTTCTTC
j_gene: TRBJ2-7; d_gene: -; abundance: few; v_gene: TRBV12-3/TRBV12-4; CDR3aa: CASGTGNYEQYF; CDR3nt: TGTGCCAGCGGCACGGGGAACTACGAGCAGTACTTC